Below, 8 T cell receptor beta chains from the same sample are listed, as sequenced in a study of OX40 agonist ivuxolimab in advanced cancers. The library was produced with the immunoSEQ multiplex PCR assay. Not all clones reach the TCRdb copy of this immuneACCESS table, which keeps in-frame sequences only. Checked studies attribute under half of the gap to unresolved V genes and leave the rest unexplained. Here the sample has tens of thousands of clones; about 88% occur a single time. About 4% of the sample is in the top ten clones. This material consisted of CD4+ or CD8+ T cells sorted from blood, taken in a trial of the OX40 agonist ivuxolimab. These receptors were collected from an adult with an advanced solid tumor such as melanoma, head and neck, liver or kidney cancer.

The CDR3 DNA reads TGTGCCAGCAGCTTAAGACTTCTCAAAGGTGGCAATCAGCCCCAGCATTTT. It translates to CASSLRLLKGGNQPQHF. The chain is built from TRBV7-9 and TRBJ1-5; D not resolved. The V gene lost 2 bases and the J gene lost 2 bases, with 16 bases spanning the gap. CDR3 length: 17 residues. Germline V lookup: CDR1 SEHNR, CDR2 FQNEAQ (reference sequence).

The chain couples TRBV6-1 to TRBJ2-7; D possibly corresponds to TRBD1 (6 bases). The CDR3 runs to 14 residues. Looked up from germline, CDR1 is MNHNS and CDR2 is SASEGT. Between the trimmed V and J ends, which lost 6 bases and 7 bases, there was a span of 19 bases. DNA for the CDR3: TGTGCCAGCAGCCCCGTCAAGGGACAACAAGAGCAGTACTTC. It is translated as CASSPVKGQQEQYF.

This clone was seen more than once but under ten times. The rearrangement joins TRBV5-1 to TRBJ2-1; TRBD2 agrees at 7 bases. The CDR3 covers 15 residues. The V gene's germline CDR1 is SGHRS and CDR2 YFSETQ. V lost 0 bases and J lost 8; bases outside the gene matches: 8. Here the CDR3 DNA reads TGCGCCAGCAGCTTGGGGTCGCGACTAGCCGATGAGCAGTTCTTC. Protein: CASSLGSRLADEQFF.

The V call is TRBV9, the J call TRBJ2-7, with a tentative D call TRBD2 (5 bases). Trimming shortened V by 2 bases and J by 1 base, and 10 bases separated the two germline ends. Looked up from germline, CDR1 is SGDLS and CDR2 is YYNGEE. CDR3 size: 14 residues. The CDR3 region is CASSVDSVSYEQYF. Written as DNA, the CDR3 is TGTGCCAGCAGCGTGGACTCGGTTTCCTACGAGCAGTACTTC.

The genes are TRBV11-2 and TRBJ2-7, with 7 nucleotides matching TRBD1. This CDR3 has 15 amino acids. Germline V gene data show CDR1 as SGHAT and CDR2 as FQNNGV. Trimming took 1 base from V and 0 from J; bases not matched to a gene: 3. This CDR3 reads CASSLVTGTSYEQYF. The CDR3 region has the DNA TGTGCCAGCAGCTTAGTGACAGGGACCTCCTACGAGCAGTACTTC.

The chain couples TRBV19 to TRBJ2-3, with TRBD2 matching over 8 bases. The CDR3 loop spans 16 amino acids. The junction had 7 bases not matched to a gene; V was cut back by 1 base and J by 4 bases. CDR1 is LNHDA, CDR2 SQIVND, per germline (reference sequence). The CDR3 loop is CASSIGTSGRSDTQYF. DNA of the CDR3: TGTGCCAGTAGTATAGGTACTAGCGGACGGTCAGATACGCAGTATTTT.

The chain uses TRBV2 and TRBJ2-7; 11 positions agree with TRBD2. Trimming removed 4 bases from V and 3 bases from J; junction bases left unmatched: 2. This CDR3 has 14 amino acids. Germline lookup yields CDR1 SNHLY and CDR2 FYNNEI. This CDR3 reads CASSGLAGGYEQYF. The CDR3 nucleotides are TGTGCCAGCAGTGGCCTAGCGGGAGGCTACGAGCAGTACTTC. Full variable domain (rest looked up from reference TRBV2 and TRBJ2-7): EPEVTQTPSHQVTQMGQEVILRCVPISNHLYFYWYRQILGQKVEFLVSFYNNEISEKSEIFDDQFSVERPDGSNFTLKIRSTKLEDSAMYFCASSGLAGGYEQYFGPGTRLTVT.

This clone was seen repeatedly, ten times or more. The rearrangement uses TRBV5-1 and TRBJ2-7; TRBD2 aligns across 11 bases. Unmatched junction bases numbered 8, after V lost 3 bases and J lost 3 bases. Germline V lookup: CDR1 SGHRS, CDR2 YFSETQ. This CDR3 is 16 amino acids long. CDR3 nucleotide sequence: TGCGCCAGCAGCTCGACTAGCGGGACGAGAAGCTACGAGCAGTACTTC. Its translation is CASSSTSGTRSYEQYF.